The entry that follows covers one T cell receptor beta chain sequence. The data belong to a study of T cells expressing NK-cell markers. Study in general: Seven of the eight sequenced donors were HCMV-seropositive; one was seronegative.

The TCR beta cDNA came from 5'RACE template switching with UMIs. No DNA is given; TCRdb re-called the 5' RACE reads and lists each CDR3 protein once. Here the sample table reports hundreds of thousands of distinct CDR3 sequences. CDR1 SQVTM and CDR2 ANQGSEA come from the germline V gene. This CDR3 region has 13 residues. The receptor's source is a man younger than 35 in good health. V and J are TRBV29-1 and TRBJ2-2. The source material was blood T cells: a sorted CD56 or NKG2C T cell subset, CD4+ or CD8+ T cells, or bulk PBMC T cells (not recorded which). This CDR3 reads CSVQTGYTGELFF.